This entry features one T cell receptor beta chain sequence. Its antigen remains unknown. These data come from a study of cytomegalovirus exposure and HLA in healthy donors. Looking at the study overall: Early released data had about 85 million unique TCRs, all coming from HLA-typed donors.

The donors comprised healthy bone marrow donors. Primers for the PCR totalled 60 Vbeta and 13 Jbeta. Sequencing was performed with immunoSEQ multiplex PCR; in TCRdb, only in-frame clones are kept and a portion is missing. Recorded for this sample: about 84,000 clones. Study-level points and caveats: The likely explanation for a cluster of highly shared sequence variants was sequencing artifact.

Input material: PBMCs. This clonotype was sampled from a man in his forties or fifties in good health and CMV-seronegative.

This CDR3 is CASSPQAGNTIYF. CDR3 nucleotides: TGTGCCAGCAGCCCCCAGGCTGGAAACACCATATATTTT. V gene TRBV9 combines with J gene TRBJ1-3, with unresolved D. Germline V gives CDR1 SGDLS, CDR2 YYNGEE. The CDR3 covers 13 residues. The ends were cut back, 4 bases at V and 2 bases at J, with 7 bases in the middle.